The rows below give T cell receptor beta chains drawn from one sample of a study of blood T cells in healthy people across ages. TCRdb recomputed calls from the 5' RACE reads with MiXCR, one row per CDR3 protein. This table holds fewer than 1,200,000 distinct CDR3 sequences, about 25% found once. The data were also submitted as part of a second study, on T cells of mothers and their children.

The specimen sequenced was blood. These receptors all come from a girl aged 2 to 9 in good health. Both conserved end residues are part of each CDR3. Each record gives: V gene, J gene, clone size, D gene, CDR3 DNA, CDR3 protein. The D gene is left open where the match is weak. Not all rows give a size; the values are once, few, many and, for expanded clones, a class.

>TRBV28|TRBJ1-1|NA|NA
TGTGCCAGCAGTTTCCAACAGGGATTCACTACGGCTTTCTTT
CASSFQQGFTTAFF
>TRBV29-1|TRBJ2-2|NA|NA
TGCAGCGTTTTCCGGAACACCGGGGAGCTGTTTTTT
CSVFRNTGELFF
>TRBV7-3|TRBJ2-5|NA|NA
TGTGCCAGCAGCCTAATGGGTCCTAGCAGCCAAGAGACCCAGTACTTC
CASSLMGPSSQETQYF
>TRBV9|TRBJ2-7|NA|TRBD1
TGTGCCAGCAGCGTAGTTGCAGGGGGTAGCGAGCAGTACTTC
CASSVVAGGSEQYF
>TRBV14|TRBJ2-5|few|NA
TGTGCCAGCAGCCAACTAGGTGGGCAGTACTTC
CASSQLGGQYF
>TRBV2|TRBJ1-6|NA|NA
TGTGCCAGCAGTGAAGAGATTGGACGGGGTGATTCACCCCTCCACTTT
CASSEEIGRGDSPLHF
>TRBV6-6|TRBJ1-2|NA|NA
TGTGCCAGCAGTTACTACGGACCGGGGCCGGATGGCTACACCTTC
CASSYYGPGPDGYTF
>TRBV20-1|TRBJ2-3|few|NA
TGCAGTGCTAGCTCGATCCTTCTCACAGATACGCAGTATTTT
CSASSILLTDTQYF
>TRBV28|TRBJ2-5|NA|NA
TGTGCCAGCCATAAGCACGAGCGAAGAGAGACCCAGTACTTC
CASHKHERRETQYF
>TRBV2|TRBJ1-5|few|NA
TGTGCCGGCAATCAGTTCGTGAGCAATCAGCCCCAGCATTTT
CAGNQFVSNQPQHF
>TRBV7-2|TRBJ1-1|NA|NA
TGTGCCAGCAGCTTAGCGTCACTCAACCCCGTCGAAGCTTTCTTT
CASSLASLNPVEAFF
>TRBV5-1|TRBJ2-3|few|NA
TGCGCCAGCAGCTTGCCCTCCTATATTGAGGGGACAGATACGCAGTATTTT
CASSLPSYIEGTDTQYF
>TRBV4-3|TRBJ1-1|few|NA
TGCGCCAGCAGCCAAGATGGGGGGGCAGGGGCTTTCTTT
CASSQDGGAGAFF
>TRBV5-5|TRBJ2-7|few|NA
TGTGCCAGCAGCTACAAATTCCCAGACTACGAGCAGTACTTC
CASSYKFPDYEQYF
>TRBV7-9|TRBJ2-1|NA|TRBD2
TGTGCCAGCGGGACTAGCGACAACCATGAGCAGTTCTTC
CASGTSDNHEQFF
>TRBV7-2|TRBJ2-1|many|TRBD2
TGCGCCAGCAGCTTCCTAGCGGGGACCTACAATGAGCAGTTCTTC
CASSFLAGTYNEQFF
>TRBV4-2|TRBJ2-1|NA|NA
TGTGCCAGCAGCCAAGAGGGTAGGGGGGCCTACAATGAGCAGTTCTTC
CASSQEGRGAYNEQFF